These 10 T cell receptor beta chains came from one sample sequenced in a study of cytomegalovirus exposure and HLA in healthy donors (dated by TCRdb to the late 2010s). The library was obtained by the immunoSEQ multiplex PCR assay. For the multiplex PCR, a mixture combining 60 forward primers for TCR Vbeta segments and 13 reverse primers for TCR Jbeta segments was used. TCRdb re-hosts the immuneACCESS table, in-frame sequences only. Its copies lack some clones; in the studies checked, an unresolved V gene accounts for under half of them, and the cause for the rest is not known. This sample comprises over 150,000 clones, 60% to 75% of them detected only once. The top ten clonotypes cover approximately 3% of the sample. The sample taken for sequencing was PBMCs. These receptors came from a woman in her forties or fifties in good health and CMV-seropositive.

The gene calls are TRBV19 and TRBJ2-3; 7 bases line up with TRBD1. The CDR3 has 17 residues. With 7 bases clipped from V and 5 bases from J, the junction kept 18 bases outside the gene matches. The germline V gene encodes CDR1 LNHDA and CDR2 SQIVND (reference sequence). The CDR3 nucleotides read TGTGCCAGTACCCCTAGAGCTCGGACAGGCCGGAGAGATACGCAGTATTTT. Protein product: CASTPRARTGRRDTQYF.

This clone was counted many times. The rearrangement joins TRBV2 to TRBJ1-1; D gene uncertain. Germline CDR1 is SNHLY and CDR2 is FYNNEI. The CDR3 covers 13 residues. V gave up 0 bases and J gave up 6 bases, with 8 bases separating them. CDR3 DNA: TGTGCCAGCAGTGAAGCCGAGGCAGCTGAAGCTTTCTTT. Its translation is CASSEAEAAEAFF.

The DNA of the CDR3 is TGCGCCAGCAGCCTAACACAGGGGGCAAGTGGGGCCAACGTCCTGACTTTC. Translated: CASSLTQGASGANVLTF. The chain has TRBV4-1 and TRBJ2-6, with TRBD1 matching over 9 bases. Germline values: CDR1 MGHRA, CDR2 YSYEKL. This CDR3 contains 17 residues. V lost 4 bases and J lost 3; bases outside the gene matches: 7.

The rearrangement joins TRBV5-1 to TRBJ2-3, with D possibly TRBD2 on 6 matching bases. This CDR3 comprises 14 residues. The V end was cut by 0 bases, the J end by 4 bases, with 9 bases between. CDR1 is SGHRS, CDR2 YFSETQ, per germline. The CDR3 here is CASSLAEGPDTQYF. The CDR3 DNA reads TGCGCCAGCAGCTTGGCGGAGGGGCCAGATACGCAGTATTTT.

This clone was seen a single time. The V and J genes are TRBV2 and TRBJ2-2; D possibly corresponds to TRBD1 (5 bases). V gave up 4 bases and J gave up 6 bases, with 15 bases separating them. Germline V gene sequence: CDR1 SNHLY, CDR2 FYNNEI. This CDR3 region has 15 residues. The CDR3 nucleotides read TGTGCCAGCAGTGTAGTAAGGGGCTCTCCCGGGGAGCTGTTTTTT. Translation: CASSVVRGSPGELFF. The full variable domain, in which reference TRBV2 and TRBJ2-2 provide the parts outside the CDR3, is EPEVTQTPSHQVTQMGQEVILRCVPISNHLYFYWYRQILGQKVEFLVSFYNNEISEKSEIFDDQFSVERPDGSNFTLKIRSTKLEDSAMYFCASSVVRGSPGELFFGEGSRLTVL.

In this sample, this clone turned up once. This chain connects TRBV2 to TRBJ2-5; possibly TRBD1 for D (5 bases). CDR1 and CDR2 (germline): SNHLY, FYNNEI. This CDR3 has 14 amino acids. V lost 4 bases, J lost 5 bases, and 14 bases lay in between. The CDR3: CASSGLGAWETQYF. DNA of the CDR3: TGTGCCAGCAGTGGGTTAGGGGCGTGGGAGACCCAGTACTTC.

This clone showed up just a few times. The chain links TRBV6-1 to TRBJ2-3; 8 positions match TRBD1. CDR1 and CDR2 from the germline V gene are MNHNS and SASEGT. The CDR3 contains 14 residues. V shed 8 bases and J 2 bases; nucleotides not matched to a gene: 6. Here the CDR3 reads CASGDRGITDTQYF. The CDR3 DNA reads as TGTGCCAGCGGAGACAGGGGCATCACAGATACGCAGTATTTT.

The chain carries TRBV7-9 and TRBJ1-5; D is possibly TRBD1 (5 bases). This CDR3 spans 13 amino acids. Deletions cut 5 bases from V and 7 bases from J, with 12 bases between. In germline, CDR1 is SEHNR, CDR2 FQNEAQ (reference sequence). The CDR3: CASSPGEGQPQHF. The CDR3 bases are TGTGCCAGCAGCCCGGGGGAGGGGCAGCCCCAGCATTTT.

The chain employs TRBV6-1 and TRBJ2-4; tentative D call: TRBD2 (7 bases). Germline V lookup: CDR1 MNHNS, CDR2 SASEGT. The CDR3 runs 16 residues. Deletions cut 4 bases from V and 0 bases from J, with 13 bases between. CDR3 bases: TGTGCCAGCAGTGGGGGGGGACACTCAGCCAAAAACATTCAGTACTTC. This encodes CASSGGGHSAKNIQYF.

The V gene is TRBV4-1, the J gene TRBJ1-1; 7 bases align to TRBD1. Germline loops: CDR1 MGHRA, CDR2 YSYEKL. This CDR3 is built from 14 residues. The J segment lost 4 bases and the V segment lost 2 bases, leaving 4 bases of the junction unmatched. The CDR3 protein is CASSQKTGITEAFF. DNA of the CDR3: TGCGCCAGCAGCCAAAAGACAGGGATCACTGAAGCTTTCTTT.